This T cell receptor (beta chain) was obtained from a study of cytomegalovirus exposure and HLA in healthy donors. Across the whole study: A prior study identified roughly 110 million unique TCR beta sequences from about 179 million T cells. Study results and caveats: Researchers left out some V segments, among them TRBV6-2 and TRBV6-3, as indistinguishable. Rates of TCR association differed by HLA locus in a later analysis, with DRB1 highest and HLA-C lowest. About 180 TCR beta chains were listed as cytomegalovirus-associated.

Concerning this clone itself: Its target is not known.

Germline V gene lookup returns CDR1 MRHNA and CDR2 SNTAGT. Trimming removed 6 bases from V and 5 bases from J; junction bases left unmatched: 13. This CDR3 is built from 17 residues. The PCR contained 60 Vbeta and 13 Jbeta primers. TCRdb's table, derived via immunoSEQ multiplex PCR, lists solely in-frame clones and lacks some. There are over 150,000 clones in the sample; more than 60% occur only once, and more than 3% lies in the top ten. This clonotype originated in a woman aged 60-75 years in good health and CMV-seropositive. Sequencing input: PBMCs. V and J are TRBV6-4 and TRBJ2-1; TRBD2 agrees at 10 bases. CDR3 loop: CASRGPSGRIEDNEQFF. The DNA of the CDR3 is TGTGCCAGCAGGGGGCCTAGCGGGAGAATCGAGGACAATGAGCAGTTCTTC.